Listed here are 26 T cell receptor beta chains from one sample, sequenced in a study of type 1 regulatory T cells. In TCRdb, the reads were re-called with MiXCR into one record per CDR3 protein. Among some 6,000 distinct CDR3 sequences listed, around a quarter were seen once. No antigen has been identified for these receptors. Specimen: cultured T cells, either the whole culture or a sorted T cell fraction (not recorded which). Subset reported: Tr1-enriched cell product generated in vitro against host alloantigens. The receptors stem from a human donor in good health.

Sample share makes this clonotype medium-sized. This chain joins TRBV11-2 and TRBJ2-6; TRBD1 matches at 7 bases. The germline CDR1 and CDR2 sequences are SGHAT and FQNNGV. This CDR3 is built from 20 residues. V was pared by 5 bases and J by 0 bases, with 16 bases of the junction left unmatched. The CDR3 sequence is CASSLNRGGMRLSGANVLTF. The CDR3 DNA reads TGTGCCAGCAGCCTAAACAGGGGTGGGATGCGACTCTCTGGGGCCAACGTCCTGACTTTC.

This clonotype is medium-sized by share. The CDR3, as DNA: TGCAGTGCTGGACTAGCGGGAGGGGGACAAACACCGGGGGAGCTGTTTTTT. It codes for CSAGLAGGGQTPGELFF. The V and J genes are TRBV20-1 and TRBJ2-2; 15 bases match TRBD2. The CDR3 covers 17 residues. V lost 5 bases and J lost 8; bases outside the gene matches: 12. The germline CDR1 and CDR2 sequences are DFQATT and SNEGSKA (reference sequence).

In this sample, this clonotype is medium-sized. V is TRBV28 and J is TRBJ1-5; 9 bases agree with TRBD1. After removal of 7 bases from V and 4 bases from J, the junction contained 5 bases not matched to a gene. The length of the CDR3 is 14 residues. CDR1 is MDHEN, CDR2 SYDVKM, per germline. DNA of the CDR3: TGTGCCAGCACCCTCGACAGGGGGAATCAGCCCCAGCATTTT. It encodes CASTLDRGNQPQHF.

Sample share makes this clonotype medium-sized (0.01 to 0.1%). V and J are TRBV5-1 and TRBJ2-1; 11 bases map to TRBD2. This CDR3 region has 16 residues. Germline CDR1 is SGHRS and CDR2 is YFSETQ. Unmatched junction bases numbered 15, after V lost 7 bases and J lost 9 bases. CDR3 DNA: TGCGCCAGCGGCAAAAGGACTAGCGGGCAAATGGGTGAGCAGTTCTTC. Translated, it gives CASGKRTSGQMGEQFF.

This clonotype rates as medium-sized. This chain joins TRBV7-3 and TRBJ1-5; TRBD1 matches 7 bases. CDR1 and CDR2 (germline): SGHTA, FQGTGA. V lost 0 bases and J lost 5; bases outside the gene matches: 1. The CDR3 contains 14 residues. The chain's CDR3 is CASSLTGTDQPQHF. The CDR3 DNA reads TGTGCCAGCAGCTTAACTGGGACAGATCAGCCCCAGCATTTT.

By share, this clonotype counts as medium-sized. V usage is TRBV10-3 and J usage is TRBJ1-1; maybe TRBD1 (5 bases). From germline, CDR1 is ENHRY and CDR2 SYGVKD. Deletions cut 8 bases from V and 6 bases from J, with 16 bases between. This CDR3 spans 13 amino acids. CDR3 DNA: TGTGCCATCCGGGAGGGGTTGCGCGCTGAAGCTTTCTTT. This sequence encodes CAIREGLRAEAFF.

By proportion, this clonotype is medium-sized. The genes are TRBV18 and TRBJ1-2; perhaps TRBD1 as D (5 bases). CDR3 length: 14 amino acids. CDR1 KGHSH and CDR2 LQKENI come from the germline V gene. Trimming stripped 3 bases from V and 2 bases from J, with 10 bases between. The CDR3 protein is CASSPTTENYGYTF. CDR3 DNA: TGTGCCAGCTCACCCACGACAGAGAACTATGGCTACACCTTC.

This clonotype is medium-sized in the sample. This chain uses TRBV6-2 or TRBV6-3 with TRBJ2-1; a possible D gene is TRBD1 (6 bases). From germline, CDR1 is MNHEY and CDR2 SVGEGT. Trimming shortened V by 5 bases and J by 9 bases, and 17 bases separated the two germline ends. CDR3 size: 14 residues. CDR3 sequence reads: CASSPWAGAGEQFF. The CDR3, as DNA: TGTGCCAGCAGTCCCTGGGCAGGGGCGGGTGAGCAGTTCTTC.

This clonotype is judged hyperexpanded. This rearrangement joins TRBV5-5 to TRBJ2-1, with D possibly being TRBD1 (5 bases). This CDR3 is built from 13 residues. The V end was cut by 2 bases, the J end by 9 bases, with 12 bases between. Looked up from germline, CDR1 is SGHKS and CDR2 is YYEKEE (reference sequence). The chain's CDR3 is CASSFLQGSEQFF. Written as DNA, the CDR3 is TGTGCCAGCAGCTTTTTGCAGGGTAGTGAGCAGTTCTTC.

V is TRBV20-1 and J is TRBJ1-2, with TRBD1 matching 7 bases. The V segment lost 7 bases and the J segment 1 base; nucleotides outside the gene matches: 6. This CDR3 is 13 amino acids long. Germline V gene data show CDR1 as DFQATT and CDR2 as SNEGSKA (reference sequence). The CDR3 here is CSVRDSLNYGYTF. CDR3 in DNA: TGCAGTGTGCGGGACAGTCTTAACTATGGCTACACCTTC.

Within the sample, this clonotype is medium-sized. This rearrangement joins TRBV7-3 to TRBJ2-1, with D possibly matching TRBD2 (6 bases). The CDR3 is 16 amino acids. Germline V gene sequence: CDR1 SGHTA, CDR2 FQGTGA. Trimming pared 5 bases from V and 3 bases from J, leaving 17 bases between. The CDR3 bases are TGTGCCAGCAGCCCCCGGGGTAGCGGACTCTACAATGAGCAGTTCTTC. Translating it yields CASSPRGSGLYNEQFF.

By share, this clonotype counts as medium-sized. CDR3 residues: CSAKNSLYNSPLHF. The CDR3 nucleotides read TGCAGTGCTAAAAACAGCCTCTATAATTCACCCCTCCACTTT. The chain is built from TRBV20-1 and TRBJ1-6; D unclear. V was pared by 4 bases and J by 3 bases, with 10 bases between. CDR1 is DFQATT, CDR2 SNEGSKA, per germline (reference sequence). CDR3 size: 14 residues.

This clonotype was recorded many times. V usage is TRBV24-1 and J usage is TRBJ2-3; no firm D call. The ends were cut back, 3 bases at V and 5 bases at J, with 20 bases in the middle. Germline-derived CDR1 and CDR2 are KGHDR and SFDVKD. The CDR3 runs to 17 residues. The CDR3 spells CATSDPIASDGRDTQYF. CDR3 bases: TGTGCCACCAGTGATCCCATAGCCAGCGACGGAAGAGATACGCAGTATTTT.

The genes are TRBV28 and TRBJ2-7; 13 bases are shared with TRBD2. Germline V gene sequence: CDR1 MDHEN, CDR2 SYDVKM. The trim removed 5 bases at V and 2 bases at J, leaving 3 bases unmatched. CDR3 length: 15 amino acids. DNA of the CDR3: TGTGCCAGCAGTGCCGGGACTAGCGGGGCCTACGAGCAGTACTTC. Amino acid sequence: CASSAGTSGAYEQYF. The variable domain in full, with the rest retrieved from reference TRBV28 and TRBJ2-7, is DVKVTQSSRYLVKRTGEKVFLECVQDMDHENMFWYRQDPGLGLRLIYFSYDVKMKEKGDIPEGYSVSREKKERFSLILESASTNQTSMYLCASSAGTSGAYEQYFGPGTRLTVT.

By frequency in the sample, this clonotype is medium-sized. The chain has TRBV5-4 and TRBJ2-4; weak D call: TRBD1 (5 bases). CDR1 is SGHNT and CDR2 is YYREEE in the germline V gene (reference sequence). The CDR3 totals 12 residues. V lost 3 bases to trimming and J lost 7 bases, with 8 bases between them. As DNA, the CDR3 is TGTGCCAGCAGCTCGACAGCTAACATTCAGTACTTC. Translation gives CASSSTANIQYF.

By its share, this clonotype is medium-sized. The rearrangement joins TRBV20-1 to TRBJ1-5; 11 bases map to TRBD1. The germline V gene has CDR1 DFQATT and CDR2 SNEGSKA (reference sequence). The CDR3 runs 16 residues. J was trimmed by 9 bases and V by 0 bases; bases with no gene match: 10. In nucleotides, the CDR3 is TGCAGTGCTAGAGATATCGGACAGGGGGCCCTTTTGCCCCAGCATTTT. Its protein is CSARDIGQGALLPQHF.

This clonotype was counted many times. The chain is built from TRBV5-6 and TRBJ2-6; the D gene is possibly TRBD2 (6 bases). In germline, CDR1 is SGHDT, CDR2 YYEEEE. The CDR3 is 17 amino acids. Trimming took off 4 bases at V and 0 bases at J, with 14 bases between the two ends. In DNA, the CDR3 is TGTGCCAGCAGCGGGGGACTGTATAGCTCTGGGGCCAACGTCCTGACTTTC. Amino acids: CASSGGLYSSGANVLTF.

This clonotype was recorded at least ten times. V usage is TRBV30 and J usage is TRBJ1-2, with 8 bases lining up with TRBD1. After removal of 0 bases from V and 8 bases from J, the junction contained 8 bases not matched to a gene. The CDR3 runs to 14 residues. Germline V CDR1 and CDR2: GTSNPN, SVGIG (reference sequence). The CDR3 region has the DNA TGTGCCTGGAGTGTGGCAGGGGGCCTGTGGGGCTACACCTTC. Amino acid sequence: CAWSVAGGLWGYTF. Filled out from reference TRBV30 and TRBJ1-2, the complete variable domain reads SQTIHQWPATLVQPVGSPLSLECTVEGTSNPNLYWYRQAAGRGLQLLFYSVGIGQISSEVPQNLSASRPQDRQFILSSKKLLLSDSGFYLCAWSVAGGLWGYTFGSGTRLTVV.

This clonotype is labeled medium-sized. The V call is TRBV20-1, the J call TRBJ2-5; 8 positions match TRBD1. V was clipped by 6 bases and J by 4 bases; unmatched bases: 7. This CDR3 spans 13 amino acids. Germline values: CDR1 DFQATT, CDR2 SNEGSKA (reference sequence). The DNA of the CDR3 is TGCAGTGCCCAGACAGGGGTAGGAGAGACCCAGTACTTC. Amino acids: CSAQTGVGETQYF.

The V gene is TRBV20-1, the J gene TRBJ2-5; the D gene is possibly TRBD2 (6 bases). Germline values: CDR1 DFQATT, CDR2 SNEGSKA (reference sequence). The CDR3 has 12 amino acids. The V end lost 5 bases, the J end lost 4 bases, and 11 bases lay between the germline ends. The CDR3: CSARRGGETQYF. CDR3 bases: TGCAGTGCTCGGAGGGGTGGAGAGACCCAGTACTTC.

This clonotype was observed many times. The chain employs TRBV5-1 and TRBJ2-3; 13 bases are shared with TRBD2. The CDR3 loop spans 16 amino acids. The trim removed 4 bases at V and 4 bases at J, leaving 6 bases unmatched. Germline CDR1 reads SGHRS; CDR2 reads YFSETQ. The CDR3 DNA sequence: TGCGCCAGCAGCCTACTAGCGGGAGGGCCGGCAGATACGCAGTATTTT. This sequence encodes CASSLLAGGPADTQYF.

By its share, this clonotype is medium-sized. The V and J genes are TRBV6-5 and TRBJ1-2, with TRBD1 as a possible D gene (6 bases). The length of the CDR3 is 15 residues. Germline CDR1 MNHEY, CDR2 SVGAGI. The V end was cut by 11 bases, the J end by 3 bases, with 22 bases between. This chain's CDR3 is CAGTRGGVVDYGYTF. As DNA, the CDR3 is TGTGCCGGCACCAGAGGGGGGGTGGTGGACTATGGCTACACCTTC.

This clonotype is medium-sized. The chain recombines TRBV20-1 with TRBJ2-7, with D perhaps assigned TRBD1 or TRBD2 (5 bases each). This CDR3 spans 12 amino acids. V was cut by 3 bases and J by 6 bases, with 12 bases left in between. Germline V gene lookup returns CDR1 DFQATT and CDR2 SNEGSKA (reference sequence). CDR3 sequence: CSASLGPLEQYF. The CDR3 region has the DNA TGCAGTGCTAGTTTGGGACCACTCGAGCAGTACTTC.

The chain joins TRBV5-1 to TRBJ1-1; 7 positions agree with TRBD1. J was trimmed by 1 base and V by 4 bases; bases with no gene match: 4. The CDR3 consists of 14 residues. Germline CDR1 is SGHRS and CDR2 is YFSETQ. Here the CDR3 reads CASSLGQWNTEAFF. The CDR3 DNA sequence: TGCGCCAGCAGCCTGGGACAGTGGAACACTGAAGCTTTCTTT.

At least ten counts were recorded for this clonotype. This rearrangement joins TRBV7-6 to TRBJ2-3; 11 nucleotides match TRBD2. This CDR3 is built from 17 residues. With 2 bases clipped from V and 6 bases from J, the junction kept 10 bases outside the gene matches. Germline V lookup: CDR1 SGHVS, CDR2 FNYEAQ. The CDR3 loop is CASSLSLAGGPGDTQYF. Here the CDR3 DNA reads TGTGCCAGCAGCTTATCCTTAGCGGGAGGGCCCGGGGATACGCAGTATTTT.

J is TRBJ2-5 and V is TRBV5-1; 7 bases map to TRBD1. The CDR3 spans 14 residues. Germline values: CDR1 SGHRS, CDR2 YFSETQ. With V trimmed by 4 bases and J by 6 bases, 9 bases remained unmatched. The CDR3 region is CASSSGTEQQTQYF. In nucleotides, the CDR3 is TGCGCCAGCAGCAGTGGGACAGAGCAACAGACCCAGTACTTC.